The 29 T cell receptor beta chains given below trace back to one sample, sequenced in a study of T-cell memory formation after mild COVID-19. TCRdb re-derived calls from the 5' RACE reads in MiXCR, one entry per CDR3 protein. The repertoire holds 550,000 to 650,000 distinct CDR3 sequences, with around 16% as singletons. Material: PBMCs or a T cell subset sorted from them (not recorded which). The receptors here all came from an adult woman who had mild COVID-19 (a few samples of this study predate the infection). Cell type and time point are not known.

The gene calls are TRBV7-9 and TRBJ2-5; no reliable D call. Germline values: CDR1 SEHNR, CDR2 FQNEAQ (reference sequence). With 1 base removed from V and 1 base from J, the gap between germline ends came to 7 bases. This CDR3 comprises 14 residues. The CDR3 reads CASSLVSSQETQYF. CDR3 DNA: TGTGCCAGCAGCTTAGTGAGTAGCCAAGAGACCCAGTACTTC.

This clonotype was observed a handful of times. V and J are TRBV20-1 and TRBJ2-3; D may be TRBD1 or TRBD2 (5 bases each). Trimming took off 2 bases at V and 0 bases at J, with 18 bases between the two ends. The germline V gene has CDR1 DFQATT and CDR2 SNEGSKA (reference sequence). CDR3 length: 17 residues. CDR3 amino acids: CSARRDPIVSSTDTQYF. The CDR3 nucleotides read TGCAGTGCTAGACGGGACCCCATAGTATCTAGCACAGATACGCAGTATTTT.

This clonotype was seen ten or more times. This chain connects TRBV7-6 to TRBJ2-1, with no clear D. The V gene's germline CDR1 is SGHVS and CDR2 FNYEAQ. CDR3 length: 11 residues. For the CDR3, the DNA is TGTGCTAGTGGTTTGGGCAATGAGCAGTTCTTC. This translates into CASGLGNEQFF.

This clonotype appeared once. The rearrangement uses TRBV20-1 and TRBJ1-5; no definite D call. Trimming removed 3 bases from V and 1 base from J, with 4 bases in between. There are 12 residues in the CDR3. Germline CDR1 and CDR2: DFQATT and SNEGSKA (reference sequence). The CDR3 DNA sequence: TGCAGTGCTAGCGACAGCAATCAGCCCCAGCATTTT. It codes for CSASDSNQPQHF.

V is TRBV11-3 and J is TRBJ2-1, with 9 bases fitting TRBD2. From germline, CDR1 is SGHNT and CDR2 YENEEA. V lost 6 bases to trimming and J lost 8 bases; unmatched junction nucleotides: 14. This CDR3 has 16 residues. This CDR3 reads CASSYPGLALGDEQFF. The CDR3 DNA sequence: TGTGCCAGCAGTTACCCGGGACTAGCCCTCGGGGATGAGCAGTTCTTC. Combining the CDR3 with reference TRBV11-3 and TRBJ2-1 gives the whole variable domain EAGVVQSPRYKIIEKKQPVAFWCNPISGHNTLYWYLQNLGQGPELLIRYENEEAVDDSQLPKDRFSAERLKGVDSTLKIQPAELGDSAVYLCASSYPGLALGDEQFFGPGTRLTVL.

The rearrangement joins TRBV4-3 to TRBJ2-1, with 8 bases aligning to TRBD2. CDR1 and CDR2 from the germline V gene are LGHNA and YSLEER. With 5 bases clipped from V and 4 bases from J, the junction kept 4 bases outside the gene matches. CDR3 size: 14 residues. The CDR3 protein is CASSDASGYNEQFF. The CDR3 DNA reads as TGCGCCAGCAGCGACGCTAGCGGGTACAATGAGCAGTTCTTC.

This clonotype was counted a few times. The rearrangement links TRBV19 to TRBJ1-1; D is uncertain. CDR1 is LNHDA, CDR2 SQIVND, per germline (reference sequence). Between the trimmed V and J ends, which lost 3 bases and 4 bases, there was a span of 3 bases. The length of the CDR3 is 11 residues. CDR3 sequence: CASSMGTEAFF. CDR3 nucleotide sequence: TGTGCCAGTAGTATGGGCACTGAAGCTTTCTTT.

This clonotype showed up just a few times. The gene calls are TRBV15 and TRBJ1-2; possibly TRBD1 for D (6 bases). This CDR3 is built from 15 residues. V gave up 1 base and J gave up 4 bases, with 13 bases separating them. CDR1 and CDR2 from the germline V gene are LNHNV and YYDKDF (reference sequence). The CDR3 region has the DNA TGTGCCACCAGCAGAGGCGGGACACCCTCCTATGGCTACACCTTC. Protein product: CATSRGGTPSYGYTF.

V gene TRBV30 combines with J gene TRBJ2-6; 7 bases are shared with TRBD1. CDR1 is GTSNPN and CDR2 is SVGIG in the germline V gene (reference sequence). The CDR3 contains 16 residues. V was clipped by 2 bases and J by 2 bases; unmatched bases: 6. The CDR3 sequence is CAWSRSGTAGANVLTF. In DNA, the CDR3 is TGTGCCTGGAGTCGATCTGGGACAGCTGGGGCCAACGTCCTGACTTTC.

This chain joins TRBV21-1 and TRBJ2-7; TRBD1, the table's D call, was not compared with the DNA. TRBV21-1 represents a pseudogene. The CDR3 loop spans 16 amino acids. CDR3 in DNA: TGTGCCAGCAGCAAAGCCGGGGTTTTGGGGCGAAGCGAGCAGTACTTC. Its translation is CASSKAGVLGRSEQYF.

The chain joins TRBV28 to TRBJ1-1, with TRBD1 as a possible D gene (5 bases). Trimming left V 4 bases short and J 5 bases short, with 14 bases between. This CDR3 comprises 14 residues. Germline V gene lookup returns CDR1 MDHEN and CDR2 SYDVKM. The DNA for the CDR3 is TGTGCCAGCAGTTGGGGACGGTCGGGGACTGAAGCTTTCTTT. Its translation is CASSWGRSGTEAFF.

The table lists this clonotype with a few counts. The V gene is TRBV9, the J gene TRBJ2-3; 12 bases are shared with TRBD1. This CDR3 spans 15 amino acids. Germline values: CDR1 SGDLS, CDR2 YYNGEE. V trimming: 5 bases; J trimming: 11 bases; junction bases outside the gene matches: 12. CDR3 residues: CASRRGQGATSGQYF. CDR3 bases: TGTGCCAGCAGACGGGGACAGGGGGCAACCTCGGGGCAGTATTTT.

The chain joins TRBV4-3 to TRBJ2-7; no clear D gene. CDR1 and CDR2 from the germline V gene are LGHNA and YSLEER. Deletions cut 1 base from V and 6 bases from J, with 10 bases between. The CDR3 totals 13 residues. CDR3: CASSQGWASEQYF. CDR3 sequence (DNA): TGCGCCAGCAGCCAAGGCTGGGCGTCCGAGCAGTACTTC.

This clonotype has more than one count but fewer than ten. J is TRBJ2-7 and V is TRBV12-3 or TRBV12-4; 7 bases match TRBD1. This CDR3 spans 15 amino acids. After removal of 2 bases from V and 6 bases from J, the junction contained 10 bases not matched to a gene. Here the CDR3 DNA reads TGTGCCAGCAGTTTACTCGCCAGGGGGATGGGCGAGCAGTACTTC. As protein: CASSLLARGMGEQYF.

This chain's CDR3 is CASSVSSGIETQYF. In DNA form, the CDR3 reads TGTGCCAGCAGCGTTAGTAGCGGGATCGAGACCCAGTACTTC. The chain combines TRBV9 with TRBJ2-5; TRBD2 matches at 8 bases. Per germline, CDR1 SGDLS and CDR2 YYNGEE. Unmatched junction bases numbered 5, after V lost 2 bases and J lost 5 bases. The CDR3 consists of 14 residues. Combining the CDR3 with reference TRBV9 and TRBJ2-5 gives the whole variable domain DSGVTQTPKHLITATGQRVTLRCSPRSGDLSVYWYQQSLDQGLQFLIQYYNGEERAKGNILERFSAQQFPDLHSELNLSSLELGDSALYFCASSVSSGIETQYFGPGTRLLVL.

The CDR3 is CASSGLQSYEQYF. CDR3 bases: TGTGCCAGCAGTGGACTCCAATCCTACGAGCAGTACTTC. The rearrangement links TRBV27 to TRBJ2-7; D is perhaps TRBD2 (5 bases). CDR3 length: 13 amino acids. Per germline, CDR1 MNHEY and CDR2 SMNVEV (reference sequence). Deletions cut 5 bases from V and 1 base from J, with 9 bases between.

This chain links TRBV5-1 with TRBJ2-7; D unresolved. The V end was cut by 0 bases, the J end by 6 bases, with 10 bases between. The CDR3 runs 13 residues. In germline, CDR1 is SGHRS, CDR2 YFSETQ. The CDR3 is CASSLEAEFEQYF. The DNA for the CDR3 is TGCGCCAGCAGCTTGGAGGCAGAATTCGAGCAGTACTTC.

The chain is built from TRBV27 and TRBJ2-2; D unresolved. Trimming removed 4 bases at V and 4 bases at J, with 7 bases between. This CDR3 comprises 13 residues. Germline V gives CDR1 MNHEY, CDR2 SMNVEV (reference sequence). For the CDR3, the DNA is TGTGCCAGCAGTTCGTCTACCACCGGGGAGCTGTTTTTT. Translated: CASSSSTTGELFF.

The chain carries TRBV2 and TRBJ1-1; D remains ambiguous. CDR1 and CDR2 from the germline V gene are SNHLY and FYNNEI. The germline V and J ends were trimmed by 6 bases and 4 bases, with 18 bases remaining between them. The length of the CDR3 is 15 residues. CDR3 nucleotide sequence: TGTGCCAGCAGGGACTACAAGGGATCACGCACTGAAGCTTTCTTT. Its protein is CASRDYKGSRTEAFF. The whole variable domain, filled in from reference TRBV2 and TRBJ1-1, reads EPEVTQTPSHQVTQMGQEVILRCVPISNHLYFYWYRQILGQKVEFLVSFYNNEISEKSEIFDDQFSVERPDGSNFTLKIRSTKLEDSAMYFCASRDYKGSRTEAFFGQGTRLTVV.

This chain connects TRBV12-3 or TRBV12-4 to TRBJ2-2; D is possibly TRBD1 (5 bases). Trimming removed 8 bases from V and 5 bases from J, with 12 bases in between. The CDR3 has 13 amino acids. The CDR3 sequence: CASWKGETGELFF. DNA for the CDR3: TGTGCCAGCTGGAAAGGGGAAACCGGGGAGCTGTTTTTT.

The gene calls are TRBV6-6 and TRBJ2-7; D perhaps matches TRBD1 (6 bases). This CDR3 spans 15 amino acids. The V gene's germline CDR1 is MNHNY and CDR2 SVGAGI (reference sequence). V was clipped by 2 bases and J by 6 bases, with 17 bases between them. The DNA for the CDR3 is TGTGCCAGCAGTTACCAAGGAGACAGGCGGGCCGAGCAGTACTTC. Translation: CASSYQGDRRAEQYF.

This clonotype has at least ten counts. CDR3 nucleotide sequence: TGCAGCGTTGGGGACACCAACTATGGCTACACCTTC. Translated: CSVGDTNYGYTF. The chain recombines TRBV29-1 with TRBJ1-2, with a weak D call TRBD1 (6 bases). The germline gives CDR1 SQVTM, CDR2 ANQGSEA. The V end was cut by 4 bases, the J end by 2 bases, with 8 bases between. CDR3 length: 12 residues.

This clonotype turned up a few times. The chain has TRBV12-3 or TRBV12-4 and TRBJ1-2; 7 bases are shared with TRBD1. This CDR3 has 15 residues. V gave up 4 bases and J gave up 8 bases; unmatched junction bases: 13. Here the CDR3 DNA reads TGTGCCAGCAGTTCCCTGGTCCGACAGGGTGGCGGCTACACCTTC. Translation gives CASSSLVRQGGGYTF.

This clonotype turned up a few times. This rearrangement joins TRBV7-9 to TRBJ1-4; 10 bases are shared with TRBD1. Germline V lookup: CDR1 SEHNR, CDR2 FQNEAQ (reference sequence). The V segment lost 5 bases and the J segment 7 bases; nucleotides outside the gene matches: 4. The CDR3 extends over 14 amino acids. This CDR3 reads CASSHRDRGEKLFF. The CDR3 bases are TGTGCCAGCAGCCACCGGGACAGGGGTGAAAAACTGTTTTTT.

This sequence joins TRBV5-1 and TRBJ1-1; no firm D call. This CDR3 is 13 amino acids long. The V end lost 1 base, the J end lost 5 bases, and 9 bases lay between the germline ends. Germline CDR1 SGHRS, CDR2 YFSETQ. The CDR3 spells CASSLHCGTEAFF. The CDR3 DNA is TGCGCCAGCAGCTTGCACTGCGGAACTGAAGCTTTCTTT.

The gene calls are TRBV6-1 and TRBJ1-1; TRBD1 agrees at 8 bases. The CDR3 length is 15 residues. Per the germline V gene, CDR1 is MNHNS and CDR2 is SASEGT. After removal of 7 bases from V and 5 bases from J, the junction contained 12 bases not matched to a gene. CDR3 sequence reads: CASIGRDRLSTEAFF. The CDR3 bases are TGTGCCAGCATAGGTAGGGACAGGCTTTCGACTGAAGCTTTCTTT.

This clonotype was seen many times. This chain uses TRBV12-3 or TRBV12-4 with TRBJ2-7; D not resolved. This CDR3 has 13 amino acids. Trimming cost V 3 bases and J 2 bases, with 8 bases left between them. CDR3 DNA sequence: TGTGCCAGCAGTTTCTTTTCCCCCTACGAGCAGTACTTC. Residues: CASSFFSPYEQYF.

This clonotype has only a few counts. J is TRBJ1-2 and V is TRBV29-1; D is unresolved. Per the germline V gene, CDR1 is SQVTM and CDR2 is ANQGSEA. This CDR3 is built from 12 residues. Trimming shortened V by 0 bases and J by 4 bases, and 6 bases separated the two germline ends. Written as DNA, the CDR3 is TGCAGCGTTGAAGACAGCTCCTATGGCTACACCTTC. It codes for CSVEDSSYGYTF. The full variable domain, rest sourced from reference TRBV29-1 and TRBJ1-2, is SAVISQKPSRDICQRGTSLTIQCQVDSQVTMMFWYRQQPGQSLTLIATANQGSEATYESGFVIDKFPISRPNLTFSTLTVSNMSPEDSSIYLCSVEDSSYGYTFGSGTRLTVV.

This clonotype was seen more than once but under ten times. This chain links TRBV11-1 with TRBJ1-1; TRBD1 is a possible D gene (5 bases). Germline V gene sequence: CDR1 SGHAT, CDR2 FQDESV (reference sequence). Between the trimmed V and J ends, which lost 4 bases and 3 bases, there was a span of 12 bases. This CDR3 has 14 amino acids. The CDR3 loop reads CASSSSAGDTEAFF. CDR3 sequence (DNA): TGTGCCAGCAGCTCCAGTGCGGGGGACACTGAAGCTTTCTTT.